Below, one TCR beta chain is given with its context. Its specificity is not known. Trimming cost V 0 bases and J 1 base; bases outside gene matches: 2. The CDR3 is made up of 15 amino acids. CDR1 is WNHNN and CDR2 is SYGVQD in the germline V gene (reference sequence). TCRdb's copy holds only in-frame clones and misses some; the assay was immunoSEQ multiplex PCR. The repertoire holds about 28,000 clones, with 89% as singletons. The time point: week 5, during vaccination. Vaccination used 300 ug of mutant IDH1 20-mer peptide per dose, with topical imiquimod. These data are taken from a study of a mutant IDH1 vaccine in newly diagnosed glioma. In the study overall: Treated patients had a mean age of approximately 41 years and a sex split that was roughly 60% male and roughly 38% female.

The material sequenced was PBMCs, taken from a glioma patient whose treatment included an IDH1 peptide vaccine. V and J are TRBV10-1 and TRBJ1-1, with 7 bases lining up with TRBD1. The receptor's source is a man aged 18 to 30 with glioma. The CDR3 loop is CASSESGTENTEAFF. DNA of the CDR3: TGCGCCAGCAGTGAGTCCGGGACAGAGAACACTGAAGCTTTCTTT.